The 30 T cell receptor beta chains presented below share a single source sample, sequenced in a study of blood T cell repertoires in COVID-19. Sequenced by immunoSEQ multiplex PCR; TCRdb stores in-frame clones only, minus some. The sample carries 250,000 to 300,000 clones, more than 80% recorded once. The sequenced sample consisted of peripheral blood. These receptors all come from a woman aged 40 to 50 with acute or convalescent COVID-19.

The gene calls are TRBV5-1 and TRBJ2-1; 8 bases match TRBD2. Germline-derived CDR1 and CDR2 are SGHRS and YFSETQ. The CDR3 totals 16 residues. With V trimmed by 4 bases and J by 3 bases, 9 bases remained unmatched. The CDR3 bases are TGCGCCAGCAGCAGGGGAACGGGGGGGCTCTACAATGAGCAGTTCTTC. Its translation is CASSRGTGGLYNEQFF.

This clone has just a few counts. The chain joins TRBV19 to TRBJ1-2, with D possibly TRBD1 on 5 matching bases. Germline values: CDR1 LNHDA, CDR2 SQIVND (reference sequence). The CDR3 has 13 amino acids. V was cut by 2 bases and J by 8 bases, with 12 bases left in between. In DNA form, the CDR3 reads TGTGCCAGTAGTATACAGGGTATCCAAGGCTACACCTTC. It translates to CASSIQGIQGYTF.

This chain joins TRBV7-2 and TRBJ1-4; a weak D match, TRBD1 (5 bases). From germline, CDR1 is SGHTA and CDR2 FQGNSA. CDR3 length: 14 amino acids. Trimming pared 2 bases from V and 7 bases from J, leaving 11 bases between. Written as DNA, the CDR3 is TGTGCCAGCAGCTTACGGGGACTCAGTGAAAAACTGTTTTTT. It encodes CASSLRGLSEKLFF.

The rearrangement links TRBV21-1 to TRBJ1-1; the table calls TRBD1, which could not be checked here. TRBV21-1 is a pseudogene. The CDR3 has 12 residues. The DNA for the CDR3 is TGTGCCAGCAGCAACGGACAGGATGAAGCTTTCTTT. Protein product: CASSNGQDEAFF.

The CDR3 DNA is TGTGCCAGCAGTTACTATTCCCCGGGACAGGCCTATGGCTACACCTTC. Its protein product is CASSYYSPGQAYGYTF. The chain carries TRBV6-5 and TRBJ1-2; 8 nucleotides agree with TRBD1. Germline V gene data show CDR1 as MNHEY and CDR2 as SVGAGI. CDR3 size: 16 residues. Trimming removed 1 base from V and 4 bases from J; junction bases left unmatched: 8.

The V and J genes are TRBV2 and TRBJ2-3; 8 nucleotides align to TRBD2. With V trimmed by 6 bases and J by 5 bases, 7 bases remained unmatched. Germline assignment: CDR1 SNHLY and CDR2 FYNNEI. This CDR3 is 14 amino acids long. CDR3 protein: CASRVGGVVDTQYF. CDR3 coding DNA: TGTGCCAGCAGGGTCGGGGGGGTTGTAGATACGCAGTATTTT.

This clone was observed a single time. CDR3 sequence reads: CASSPGADGYTF. Written as DNA, the CDR3 is TGTGCCAGCTCACCAGGGGCCGATGGCTACACCTTC. The chain links TRBV18 to TRBJ1-2; a weak D match, TRBD1 (5 bases). V lost 2 bases and J lost 6, with 7 bases in between. CDR1 KGHSH and CDR2 LQKENI come from the germline V gene. The CDR3 loop spans 12 amino acids.

This sequence joins TRBV10-1 and TRBJ1-1, with 9 bases lining up with TRBD1. J was trimmed by 4 bases and V by 7 bases; bases with no gene match: 4. This CDR3 spans 13 amino acids. CDR1 is WNHNN, CDR2 SYGVQD, per germline (reference sequence). CDR3 loop: CASTQTGGTEAFF. CDR3 in DNA: TGCGCCAGCACCCAGACAGGGGGCACTGAAGCTTTCTTT.

This chain joins TRBV12-3 or TRBV12-4 and TRBJ2-1, with D uncertain. Trimming removed 11 bases at V and 9 bases at J, with 17 bases between. CDR3 size: 12 residues. The CDR3 sequence is CAAPGGYGEQFF. For the CDR3, the DNA is TGTGCCGCGCCCGGCGGTTACGGTGAGCAGTTCTTC.

The chain uses TRBV25-1 and TRBJ1-3; D may be TRBD1 (5 bases). With 2 bases removed from V and 2 bases from J, the gap between germline ends came to 13 bases. This CDR3 is 16 amino acids long. Germline-derived CDR1 and CDR2 are MGHDK and SYGVNS. CDR3 in amino acids: CASSEGKGYPGNTIYF. DNA of the CDR3: TGTGCCAGCAGTGAAGGGAAGGGGTATCCTGGAAACACCATATATTTT. The whole variable domain, filled in from reference TRBV25-1 and TRBJ1-3, reads EADIYQTPRYLVIGTGKKITLECSQTMGHDKMYWYQQDPGMELHLIHYSYGVNSTEKGDLSSESTVSRIRTEHFPLTLESARPSHTSQYLCASSEGKGYPGNTIYFGEGSWLTVV.

The V gene is TRBV9, the J gene TRBJ2-2; D is ambiguous. V was clipped by 5 bases and J by 7 bases, with 15 bases between them. Germline assignment: CDR1 SGDLS and CDR2 YYNGEE. The CDR3 extends over 14 amino acids. The CDR3 sequence: CASSAPVGDGELFF. Here the CDR3 DNA reads TGTGCCAGCAGTGCCCCGGTAGGAGACGGGGAGCTGTTTTTT. The full variable domain, its missing parts supplied by reference TRBV9 and TRBJ2-2, is DSGVTQTPKHLITATGQRVTLRCSPRSGDLSVYWYQQSLDQGLQFLIQYYNGEERAKGNILERFSAQQFPDLHSELNLSSLELGDSALYFCASSAPVGDGELFFGEGSRLTVL.

The chain links TRBV10-3 to TRBJ1-4; 7 bases fit TRBD1. With V trimmed by 3 bases and J by 0 bases, 7 bases remained unmatched. CDR3 length: 17 residues. CDR1 and CDR2 from the germline V gene are ENHRY and SYGVKD. The CDR3 nucleotides are TGTGCCATCAGTGAACCAGGGGGGACTTCAACTAATGAAAAACTGTTTTTT. Its translation: CAISEPGGTSTNEKLFF.

The chain couples TRBV7-8 to TRBJ1-2, with D tentatively TRBD1 (5 bases). Germline CDR1 SGHVS, CDR2 FQNEAQ. CDR3 length: 14 residues. V dropped 5 bases and J dropped 4 bases, with 14 bases sitting between them. The CDR3 sequence: CASSQGVLGYGYTF. The CDR3 nucleotides are TGTGCCAGCAGCCAAGGGGTTCTAGGCTATGGCTACACCTTC.

J is TRBJ1-6 and V is TRBV6-5; TRBD1 matches 9 bases. The V gene's germline CDR1 is MNHEY and CDR2 SVGAGI. This CDR3 is built from 14 residues. V shed 4 bases, J shed 7 bases, and the junction held 2 bases outside the gene matches. The CDR3 DNA reads TGTGCCAGCAGTTGGGACAGGGACAATTCACCCCTCCACTTT. The encoded protein is CASSWDRDNSPLHF.

The CDR3 spells CASSLDGLAGAKYQETQYF. CDR3 DNA: TGTGCCAGCAGCTTAGATGGACTAGCGGGGGCTAAGTACCAAGAGACCCAGTACTTC. J is TRBJ2-5 and V is TRBV11-2; TRBD2 matches at 13 bases. The trim removed 0 bases at V and 0 bases at J, leaving 7 bases unmatched. The CDR3 has 19 amino acids. Germline V gene data show CDR1 as SGHAT and CDR2 as FQNNGV.

The genes are TRBV5-1 and TRBJ1-6; 7 bases are shared with TRBD1. J gave up 5 bases and V 3 bases, and 5 bases lay outside the gene matches. Germline CDR1 and CDR2: SGHRS and YFSETQ. This CDR3 is built from 15 residues. The CDR3 sequence is CASSSGGTDNSPLHF. CDR3 nucleotides: TGCGCCAGCAGCTCGGGAGGGACAGATAATTCACCCCTCCACTTT.

The rearrangement links TRBV5-1 to TRBJ2-3; 8 bases agree with TRBD2. Unmatched junction bases numbered 11, after V lost 4 bases and J lost 1 base. CDR3 length: 17 amino acids. Germline V gene data show CDR1 as SGHRS and CDR2 as YFSETQ. The CDR3 region is CASSAPGDGGGTDTQYF. The CDR3, as DNA: TGCGCCAGCAGCGCCCCCGGGGACGGGGGGGGCACAGATACGCAGTATTTT.

In its sample, this clone was seen once. CDR3 residues: CASSQDGGTGNTIYF. Here the CDR3 DNA reads TGCGCCAGCAGCCAAGACGGGGGGACAGGAAACACCATATATTTT. This sequence joins TRBV4-1 and TRBJ1-3; D is perhaps TRBD1 (6 bases). Germline values: CDR1 MGHRA, CDR2 YSYEKL. CDR3 size: 15 residues. Trimming pared 0 bases from V and 4 bases from J, leaving 10 bases between.

V gene TRBV3-1 (or the pseudogene TRBV3-2) combines with J gene TRBJ1-4; 7 bases map to TRBD1. This CDR3 contains 17 residues. Trimming took 1 base from V and 8 from J; bases not matched to a gene: 13. The V gene's germline CDR1 is LGHDT and CDR2 YNNKEL (reference sequence). In nucleotides, the CDR3 is TGTGCCAGCAGCCAAGCCCTCCGACAGGGAGGAAGCGAAAAACTGTTTTTT. It yields the protein CASSQALRQGGSEKLFF.

The genes are TRBV10-3 and TRBJ1-5, with D uncertain. V dropped 9 bases and J dropped 3 bases, with 12 bases sitting between them. From germline, CDR1 is ENHRY and CDR2 SYGVKD. The CDR3 length is 13 residues. CDR3 in DNA: TGTGCCATAAGACCAGCGGACAATCAGCCCCAGCATTTT. It codes for CAIRPADNQPQHF.

In its sample, this clone was seen once. The chain couples TRBV5-1 to TRBJ2-1, with 7 positions matching TRBD2. Germline lookup yields CDR1 SGHRS and CDR2 YFSETQ. V trimming: 1 base; J trimming: 7 bases; junction bases outside the gene matches: 5. The CDR3 sequence is 14 residues long. The CDR3 coding sequence is TGCGCCAGCAGCTTGATACTAGCGTCGAATGAGCAGTTCTTC. Translated: CASSLILASNEQFF.

V usage is TRBV6-5 and J usage is TRBJ1-1; 9 bases match TRBD1. V trimming: 4 bases; J trimming: 10 bases; junction bases outside the gene matches: 10. The CDR3 covers 14 residues. Germline loops: CDR1 MNHEY, CDR2 SVGAGI. CDR3: CASSSSGTGIRAFF. In nucleotides, the CDR3 is TGTGCCAGCAGTTCCTCCGGGACAGGGATTCGAGCTTTCTTT.

This rearrangement joins TRBV14 to TRBJ1-4; D not resolved. V lost 0 bases to trimming and J lost 7 bases, with 12 bases between them. CDR1 SGHDN and CDR2 FVKESK come from the germline V gene. The CDR3 is made up of 15 amino acids. CDR3 coding DNA: TGTGCCAGCAGCCAAGATGCGGGAATAGGTGAAAAACTGTTTTTT. Protein product: CASSQDAGIGEKLFF.

This rearrangement joins TRBV2 to TRBJ2-3; D is perhaps TRBD2 (6 bases). CDR1 and CDR2 (germline): SNHLY, FYNNEI. V was clipped by 1 base and J by 3 bases, with 11 bases between them. There are 15 residues in the CDR3. CDR3 sequence (DNA): TGTGCCAGCAGTGAAGTAGGGAGGCTTACAGATACGCAGTATTTT. Translated: CASSEVGRLTDTQYF.

This chain connects TRBV9 to TRBJ2-1; D is perhaps TRBD2 (7 bases). Germline values: CDR1 SGDLS, CDR2 YYNGEE. The CDR3 contains 16 residues. V gave up 0 bases and J gave up 4 bases, with 14 bases separating them. CDR3 sequence reads: CASSVAGRGLYNEQFF. In nucleotides, the CDR3 is TGTGCCAGCAGCGTAGCTGGGAGGGGGTTATACAATGAGCAGTTCTTC. Looking up the rest from reference TRBV9 and TRBJ2-1 gives the full variable domain: DSGVTQTPKHLITATGQRVTLRCSPRSGDLSVYWYQQSLDQGLQFLIQYYNGEERAKGNILERFSAQQFPDLHSELNLSSLELGDSALYFCASSVAGRGLYNEQFFGPGTRLTVL.

The V gene is TRBV12-5, the J gene TRBJ1-2, with a weak D call TRBD1 (5 bases). The germline V and J ends were trimmed by 2 bases and 4 bases, with 17 bases remaining between them. The CDR3 consists of 16 residues. Germline-derived CDR1 and CDR2 are LGHNT and FRNRAP. The CDR3 spells CASGLLGQDMVYGYTF. The CDR3, as DNA: TGTGCTAGTGGTTTGTTGGGGCAGGACATGGTCTATGGCTACACCTTC.

The chain uses TRBV19 and TRBJ1-1; 12 bases fit TRBD1. V lost 7 bases, J lost 0 bases, and 9 bases stayed unmatched. The germline V gene encodes CDR1 LNHDA and CDR2 SQIVND (reference sequence). The CDR3 has 17 amino acids. CDR3 residues: CASTPGTGGRVNTEAFF. The CDR3 DNA sequence: TGTGCCAGTACCCCTGGGACAGGGGGCCGGGTGAACACTGAAGCTTTCTTT.

The CDR3 reads CASSPSRGRQSGYTF. In DNA, the CDR3 is TGTGCCAGCAGCCCCTCCAGGGGCAGACAGAGTGGCTACACCTTC. The gene calls are TRBV16 and TRBJ1-2; a possible D gene is TRBD1 (6 bases). This CDR3 contains 15 residues. Between the trimmed V and J ends, which lost 4 bases and 7 bases, there was a span of 19 bases. Germline values: CDR1 KGHSY, CDR2 FQNENV.

V is TRBV7-2 and J is TRBJ1-2; 8 bases agree with TRBD1. The germline V gene encodes CDR1 SGHTA and CDR2 FQGNSA. The ends lost 6 bases at V and 5 bases at J; junction bases unmatched: 8. The CDR3 runs 14 residues. The CDR3 here is CASSYTGGRYGYTF. The CDR3 nucleotides read TGTGCCAGCAGTTATACAGGGGGGAGGTATGGCTACACCTTC.

The chain recombines TRBV30 with TRBJ2-1; tentatively, D is TRBD2 (6 bases). In germline, CDR1 is GTSNPN, CDR2 SVGIG (reference sequence). The CDR3 is made up of 15 amino acids. V was pared by 2 bases and J by 4 bases, with 15 bases between. CDR3 sequence reads: CAWSRGGTGYNEQFF. CDR3 in DNA: TGTGCCTGGAGTCGGGGCGGGACTGGTTACAATGAGCAGTTCTTC. Combining the CDR3 with reference TRBV30 and TRBJ2-1 gives the whole variable domain SQTIHQWPATLVQPVGSPLSLECTVEGTSNPNLYWYRQAAGRGLQLLFYSVGIGQISSEVPQNLSASRPQDRQFILSSKKLLLSDSGFYLCAWSRGGTGYNEQFFGPGTRLTVL.